This T cell receptor beta chain was identified during a study of blood T cell repertoires in COVID-19. This CDR3 spans 15 amino acids. The germline CDR1 and CDR2 sequences are SGDLS and YYNGEE. The trim removed 4 bases at V and 6 bases at J, leaving 4 bases unmatched. The sample holds a few counts of this clone. The protocol was immunoSEQ multiplex PCR, while the TCRdb copy is restricted to in-frame clones and leaves out a portion. The sample records 250,000 to 350,000 clones, around 90% being singletons. Sequencing was carried out using PBMCs or T cells enriched from blood (not recorded which). This sequence was found in a woman aged 25-40 years who had recovered from COVID-19. The chain employs TRBV9 and TRBJ1-6, with 10 bases identical to TRBD1. The CDR3 DNA reads as TGTGCCAGCAGCCCGAGGGACAGGGGTAATTCACCCCTCCACTTT. This translates into CASSPRDRGNSPLHF.